The 9 T cell receptor beta chains presented below share a single source sample, sequenced in a study of OX40 agonist ivuxolimab in advanced cancers. Assay: immunoSEQ multiplex PCR; the TCRdb copy retains only in-frame clones and omits some. The sample lists more than 25,000 clones, under 90% occurring once. The sample consisted of CD4+ or CD8+ T cells sorted from blood, taken in a trial of the OX40 agonist ivuxolimab. The receptors derive from an adult with an advanced solid tumor such as melanoma, head and neck, liver or kidney cancer.

V and J are TRBV2 and TRBJ1-3; 10 bases agree with TRBD1. Germline values: CDR1 SNHLY, CDR2 FYNNEI. CDR3 length equals 16 residues. V gave up 6 bases and J gave up 4 bases; unmatched junction bases: 9. The CDR3 protein is CASRPGTGDPGNTIYF. In DNA form, the CDR3 reads TGTGCCAGCAGGCCCGGGACAGGGGATCCGGGAAACACCATATATTTT.

V usage is TRBV6-4 and J usage is TRBJ2-1, with D possibly matching TRBD1 (6 bases). Deletions cut 0 bases from V and 7 bases from J, with 7 bases between. CDR3 length: 13 residues. Germline V gene sequence: CDR1 MRHNA, CDR2 SNTAGT. This CDR3 reads CASSDSDRNEQFF. The CDR3 DNA sequence: TGTGCCAGCAGTGACTCGGACAGAAATGAGCAGTTCTTC.

CDR3 region: CASSRNTDQPQHF. CDR3 in DNA: TGCGCCAGCAGCCGAAATACTGACCAGCCCCAGCATTTT. The V and J genes are TRBV4-1 and TRBJ1-5; unclear D gene. The CDR3 contains 13 residues. In germline, CDR1 is MGHRA, CDR2 YSYEKL. V gave up 4 bases and J gave up 7 bases, with 11 bases separating them.

This sequence joins TRBV18 and TRBJ2-1; the D is unclear. Trimming shortened V by 2 bases and J by 8 bases, and 19 bases separated the two germline ends. Germline CDR1 is KGHSH and CDR2 is LQKENI. This CDR3 contains 16 residues. The CDR3 sequence is CASSPRLGTHGYEQFF. Here the CDR3 DNA reads TGTGCCAGCTCACCAAGGTTGGGTACCCATGGGTATGAGCAGTTCTTC.

The CDR3 DNA follows: TGTGCCAGCAGTTACTCAACTGCGGGGGTCGGTGGCTACACCTTC. It translates to CASSYSTAGVGGYTF. The J gene is TRBJ1-2, the V gene TRBV6-5; D perhaps matches TRBD1 (5 bases). CDR3 length: 15 residues. Germline V lookup: CDR1 MNHEY, CDR2 SVGAGI. The V gene lost 0 bases and the J gene lost 7 bases, with 15 bases spanning the gap.

The rearrangement joins TRBV7-9 to TRBJ2-7; weak D call: TRBD1 (6 bases). Trimming removed 5 bases at V and 3 bases at J, with 8 bases between. The CDR3 totals 12 residues. Germline CDR1 and CDR2: SEHNR and FQNEAQ (reference sequence). CDR3 loop: CASSPTGYEQYF. CDR3 coding DNA: TGTGCCAGCAGCCCGACAGGCTACGAGCAGTACTTC.

The chain has TRBV7-9 and TRBJ1-2; a weak D match, TRBD1 (6 bases). Trimming cost V 5 bases and J 5 bases, with 24 bases left between them. The CDR3 sequence is 17 residues long. Germline V lookup: CDR1 SEHNR, CDR2 FQNEAQ (reference sequence). The DNA of the CDR3 is TGTGCCAGCAGCCAAGCCTTAGCCGCTCACAGGGAATATGGCTACACCTTC. This codes for CASSQALAAHREYGYTF.

The table lists this clone with a few counts. V is TRBV7-9 and J is TRBJ1-6; weak D call: TRBD1 (5 bases). This CDR3 comprises 15 residues. Trimming shortened V by 4 bases and J by 10 bases, and 17 bases separated the two germline ends. Germline assignment: CDR1 SEHNR and CDR2 FQNEAQ (reference sequence). DNA of the CDR3: TGTGCCAGCAGCTCAGATGCCGACGCAGGGTCACCCCTCCACTTT. Protein sequence: CASSSDADAGSPLHF.

The gene calls are TRBV6-5 and TRBJ1-2; D gene uncertain. Trimming pared 5 bases from V and 5 bases from J, leaving 15 bases between. The CDR3 contains 14 residues. Germline CDR1 MNHEY, CDR2 SVGAGI. The DNA of the CDR3 is TGTGCCAGCAGTGAATGGTCGGCAGGATATGGCTACACCTTC. It is translated as CASSEWSAGYGYTF.